The T cell receptor beta chain under discussion was sequenced for a study of CD8+ T cells in alopecia areata. Study outcomes and limitations: Higher clonality and more expanded CD8+ clones appeared in lesional than normal scalp. Whereas mice showed it more clearly, TCR sharing across patients was murkier, possibly because of HLA. Resident alphabeta T cells of normal skin are also sequenced in scalp samples.

This CDR3 spans 11 amino acids. CDR1 and CDR2 (germline): SGHDT, YYEEEE. V was shortened by 2 bases and J by 2 bases, with 0 bases between the two germline ends. Reverse transcribed after extraction, RNA yielded cDNA as the sequencing template. TCRdb's table, derived via immunoSEQ multiplex PCR, lists solely in-frame clones and lacks some. The repertoire holds around 5,400 clones, with less than 65% as singletons. This clone turned up a few times. What it binds is not known. From alopecia areata patients, lesional scalp punch biopsies and peripheral blood were collected. This chain links TRBV5-6 with TRBJ2-3; no definite D call. The sequenced sample was skin. This TCR was recovered from a human donor with alopecia areata. The CDR3 sequence: CASSFTDTQYF. As DNA, the CDR3 is TGTGCCAGCAGCTTCACAGATACGCAGTATTTT.